The 26 T cell receptor beta chains below come from one sample, sequenced in a study of CD8 T cells in Susac syndrome. Random hexamers served to reverse transcribe about 0.45 to 1 ug RNA. TCRdb itself ran the immunoSEQ multiplex PCR reads through MiXCR, one entry per CDR3 protein. This table has 200,000 or so distinct CDR3 sequences, roughly 96% appearing once. The specimen sequenced was CD4+ T cells from PBMCs. These receptors originate from a human donor with multiple sclerosis.

The chain couples TRBV19 to TRBJ2-2; the D is unclear. V shed 1 base and J shed 7 bases, with 10 bases lying between them. The CDR3 is 14 residues long. In germline, CDR1 is LNHDA, CDR2 SQIVND (reference sequence). For the CDR3, the DNA is TGTGCCAGTAGTATAGGAGACTCGGGCGGGGAGCTGTTTTTT. Its translation is CASSIGDSGGELFF.

A few counts support this clonotype. The chain links TRBV3-1 to TRBJ2-7; TRBD2 agrees at 7 bases. Looked up from germline, CDR1 is LGHDT and CDR2 is YNNKEL (reference sequence). V dropped 5 bases and J dropped 3; count of bases not matched to a gene: 7. The CDR3 totals 14 residues. The CDR3 sequence is CASSFLAEDYEQYF. The CDR3 DNA is TGTGCCAGCAGCTTTCTAGCGGAAGACTACGAGCAGTACTTC.

The rearrangement links TRBV20-1 to TRBJ1-2; D is ambiguous. The CDR3 runs to 11 residues. The germline V gene has CDR1 DFQATT and CDR2 SNEGSKA (reference sequence). Deletions cut 4 bases from V and 3 bases from J, with 6 bases between. The CDR3 nucleotides are TGCAGTGCTAATGTTGACTATGGCTACACCTTC. It yields the protein CSANVDYGYTF.

The V gene is TRBV3-1, the J gene TRBJ2-1; D not resolved. The CDR3 totals 17 residues. Trimming cost V 4 bases and J 3 bases, with 19 bases left between them. CDR1 LGHDT and CDR2 YNNKEL come from the germline V gene (reference sequence). CDR3 sequence reads: CASSRMAQDHYYNEQFF. The CDR3 DNA is TGTGCCAGCAGCCGAATGGCGCAGGACCATTACTACAATGAGCAGTTCTTC.

The V and J genes are TRBV30 and TRBJ2-7, with 7 bases identical to TRBD2. The CDR3 has 14 amino acids. Germline trimming cut 0 bases from V and 4 bases from J; bases unmatched to any gene: 6. Germline CDR1 and CDR2: GTSNPN and SVGIG (reference sequence). DNA of the CDR3: TGTGCCTGGAGTGTGTGGACTAGTCGTTACGAGCAGTACTTC. It encodes CAWSVWTSRYEQYF.

This chain connects TRBV24-1 to TRBJ1-1; TRBD1 might be the D (6 bases). This CDR3 region has 12 residues. V dropped 4 bases and J dropped 4 bases, with 6 bases sitting between them. CDR1 and CDR2 from the germline V gene are KGHDR and SFDVKD. CDR3: CATSETGTEAFF. CDR3 bases: TGTGCCACCAGTGAGACAGGCACTGAAGCTTTCTTT.

The rearrangement uses TRBV29-1 and TRBJ1-1; D unclear. In germline, CDR1 is SQVTM, CDR2 ANQGSEA. This CDR3 comprises 12 residues. V shed 2 bases and J shed 6 bases, with 10 bases lying between them. The DNA of the CDR3 is TGCAGCGTTGAAAAAGGAGGGTCTGAAGCTTTCTTT. Translated: CSVEKGGSEAFF.

V is TRBV12-3 or TRBV12-4 and J is TRBJ2-3; D possibly uses TRBD1 or TRBD2 (5 bases each). The V end was cut by 5 bases, the J end by 5 bases, with 17 bases between. The CDR3 sequence is 15 residues long. CDR3 sequence: CASSPPGPLRDTQYF. The CDR3, as DNA: TGTGCCAGCAGTCCCCCGGGACCCCTTAGAGATACGCAGTATTTT.

The chain links TRBV20-1 to TRBJ2-1, with 9 bases that match TRBD2. This CDR3 spans 15 amino acids. Trimming took 3 bases from V and 7 from J; bases not matched to a gene: 10. The germline V gene encodes CDR1 DFQATT and CDR2 SNEGSKA (reference sequence). The CDR3 loop is CSASISGRALNEQFF. For the CDR3, the DNA is TGCAGTGCTAGTATTAGCGGGAGAGCCCTGAATGAGCAGTTCTTC.

The chain links TRBV15 to TRBJ1-2; D gene ambiguous. Trimming cost V 5 bases and J 3 bases, with 13 bases left between them. The length of the CDR3 is 14 residues. From germline, CDR1 is LNHNV and CDR2 YYDKDF (reference sequence). CDR3 residues: CATSSRGGDYGYTF. The CDR3 coding sequence is TGTGCCACCAGCTCACGTGGAGGCGACTATGGCTACACCTTC. Together with reference TRBV15 and TRBJ1-2, the CDR3 gives the full variable domain: DAMVIQNPRYQVTQFGKPVTLSCSQTLNHNVMYWYQQKSSQAPKLLFHYYDKDFNNEADTPDNFQSRRPNTSFCFLDIRSPGLGDTAMYLCATSSRGGDYGYTFGSGTRLTVV.

J is TRBJ2-1 and V is TRBV24-1; maybe TRBD2 (5 bases). The CDR3 runs to 17 residues. Trimming took off 0 bases at V and 1 base at J, with 12 bases between the two ends. Germline assignment: CDR1 KGHDR and CDR2 SFDVKD. The CDR3 region is CATSDLEGSGSYNEQFF. DNA of the CDR3: TGTGCCACCAGTGATTTGGAGGGCAGCGGATCCTACAATGAGCAGTTCTTC.

V and J are TRBV5-6 and TRBJ1-2, with 8 bases identical to TRBD1. Germline loops: CDR1 SGHDT, CDR2 YYEEEE. V lost 3 bases and J lost 9; bases outside the gene matches: 1. The CDR3 spans 11 residues. The CDR3 spells CASSWDRSYTF. CDR3 DNA: TGTGCCAGCAGCTGGGACAGGAGCTACACCTTC.

V usage is TRBV5-1 and J usage is TRBJ2-6; D gene ambiguous. CDR1 and CDR2 from the germline V gene are SGHRS and YFSETQ. CDR3 length equals 16 residues. Deletions cut 1 base from V and 0 bases from J, with 8 bases between. CDR3 coding DNA: TGCGCCAGCAGCTTGTCCAGTTCCTCTGGGGCCAACGTCCTGACTTTC. Its protein is CASSLSSSSGANVLTF.

This rearrangement joins TRBV20-1 to TRBJ2-2, with a possible D match to TRBD1 (6 bases). CDR3 length: 14 amino acids. CDR1 DFQATT and CDR2 SNEGSKA come from the germline V gene (reference sequence). The V gene lost 3 bases and the J gene lost 0 bases, with 8 bases spanning the gap. The CDR3 nucleotides read TGCAGTGCTAGTGACAGGCCGAACACCGGGGAGCTGTTTTTT. This sequence encodes CSASDRPNTGELFF.

The rearrangement joins TRBV29-1 to TRBJ2-3; D unresolved. This CDR3 is built from 12 residues. Germline assignment: CDR1 SQVTM and CDR2 ANQGSEA. Trimming cost V 8 bases and J 2 bases, with 11 bases left between them. The CDR3 loop is CSLRYYTDTQYF. The CDR3 DNA sequence: TGCAGCCTTCGATACTACACAGATACGCAGTATTTT.

This clonotype was detected only once. The V call is TRBV24-1, the J call TRBJ2-1; D could derive from TRBD1 or TRBD2 (5 bases each). V lost 5 bases and J lost 7, with 20 bases in between. This CDR3 contains 16 residues. Looked up from germline, CDR1 is KGHDR and CDR2 is SFDVKD. The CDR3 DNA reads as TGTGCCACCAGTGGACGGGGCCTCCGAGGTCGGAATGAGCAGTTCTTC. Residues: CATSGRGLRGRNEQFF.

The genes are TRBV27 and TRBJ2-1; 12 bases map to TRBD1. In germline, CDR1 is MNHEY, CDR2 SMNVEV (reference sequence). This CDR3 spans 17 amino acids. V was clipped by 6 bases and J by 6 bases; unmatched bases: 12. CDR3 DNA: TGTGCCAGCAGGCTCACCCTGGGACAGGGGGCTTTCAATGAGCAGTTCTTC. Amino acid sequence: CASRLTLGQGAFNEQFF.

The chain couples TRBV7-6 to TRBJ2-7; TRBD1 agrees at 8 bases. The CDR3 runs to 14 residues. J lost 7 bases, V lost 5 bases, and 10 bases had no gene match. Germline CDR1 and CDR2: SGHVS and FNYEAQ. The CDR3 protein is CASSTGQGPWEQYF. CDR3 coding DNA: TGTGCCAGCAGCACAGGACAGGGCCCCTGGGAGCAGTACTTC. Variable domain in full (rest from reference TRBV7-6 and TRBJ2-7): GAGVSQSPRYKVTKRGQDVALRCDPISGHVSLYWYRQALGQGPEFLTYFNYEAQQDKSGLPNDRFSAERPEGSISTLTIQRTEQRDSAMYRCASSTGQGPWEQYFGPGTRLTVT.

This rearrangement joins TRBV5-6 to TRBJ2-5; TRBD1 matches at 8 bases. The CDR3 consists of 13 residues. The J segment lost 5 bases and the V segment lost 3 bases, leaving 3 bases of the junction unmatched. The germline CDR1 and CDR2 sequences are SGHDT and YYEEEE. The DNA of the CDR3 is TGTGCCAGCAGCTCGACAGGGGTGGAGACCCAGTACTTC. This codes for CASSSTGVETQYF.

The J gene is TRBJ2-1, the V gene TRBV27, with D perhaps TRBD2 (5 bases). The CDR3 extends over 13 amino acids. Trimming removed 4 bases from V and 4 bases from J, with 8 bases in between. The V gene's germline CDR1 is MNHEY and CDR2 SMNVEV (reference sequence). CDR3 loop: CASSYRGYNEQFF. In nucleotides, the CDR3 is TGTGCCAGCAGTTACCGGGGTTACAATGAGCAGTTCTTC.

The chain links TRBV20-1 to TRBJ1-2; weak D call: TRBD1 (5 bases). Between the trimmed V and J ends, which lost 2 bases and 7 bases, there was a span of 23 bases. Germline V gives CDR1 DFQATT, CDR2 SNEGSKA (reference sequence). The CDR3 spans 16 residues. CDR3 sequence reads: CSARTSLGQAGTGYTF. Here the CDR3 DNA reads TGCAGTGCTAGAACTTCGTTGGGCCAGGCAGGGACTGGCTACACCTTC.

This chain joins TRBV7-9 and TRBJ1-2; tentative D call: TRBD1 (5 bases). This CDR3 is built from 13 residues. Trimming removed 1 base at V and 7 bases at J, with 10 bases between. CDR1 and CDR2 (germline): SEHNR, FQNEAQ (reference sequence). CDR3 DNA: TGTGCCAGCAGCTTAGAGGGGAGCTTTGGCTACACCTTC. This translates into CASSLEGSFGYTF.

This chain connects TRBV5-1 to TRBJ2-1; D gene ambiguous. This CDR3 spans 12 amino acids. Germline CDR1 is SGHRS and CDR2 is YFSETQ. Trimming removed 4 bases from V and 5 bases from J, with 7 bases in between. This chain's CDR3 is CASSLENNEQFF. Written as DNA, the CDR3 is TGCGCCAGCAGCCTTGAAAACAATGAGCAGTTCTTC.

A remark on this clonotype: The junction departs from the called germline gene at one end, perhaps through a read error. The V and J genes are TRBV3-1 and TRBJ1-1, with D unclear. Germline lookup yields CDR1 LGHDT and CDR2 YNNKEL (reference sequence). The CDR3 runs 18 residues. The CDR3 sequence: CASSRKDDPRGLNAEAFF. The CDR3 DNA sequence: TGTGCCAGCAGTCGTAAGGACGATCCGAGAGGGCTGAACGCTGAAGCTTTCTTT.

The rearrangement joins TRBV4-2 to TRBJ1-4; TRBD1 aligns across 9 bases. CDR3 length: 14 residues. CDR1 and CDR2 from the germline V gene are LGHNA and YNFKEQ. Germline trimming cut 9 bases from V and 4 bases from J; bases unmatched to any gene: 6. The CDR3 nucleotides are TGTGCCAGTAAGACGGACAGGGGTAATGAAAAACTGTTTTTT. Residues: CASKTDRGNEKLFF.

This sequence joins TRBV2 and TRBJ1-6; D remains ambiguous. The CDR3 sequence is 14 residues long. Trimming took off 1 base at V and 8 bases at J, with 9 bases between the two ends. Germline V gene sequence: CDR1 SNHLY, CDR2 FYNNEI. The CDR3 reads CASSEVTRDSPLHF. CDR3 nucleotides: TGTGCCAGCAGTGAAGTTACTAGGGATTCACCCCTCCACTTT.